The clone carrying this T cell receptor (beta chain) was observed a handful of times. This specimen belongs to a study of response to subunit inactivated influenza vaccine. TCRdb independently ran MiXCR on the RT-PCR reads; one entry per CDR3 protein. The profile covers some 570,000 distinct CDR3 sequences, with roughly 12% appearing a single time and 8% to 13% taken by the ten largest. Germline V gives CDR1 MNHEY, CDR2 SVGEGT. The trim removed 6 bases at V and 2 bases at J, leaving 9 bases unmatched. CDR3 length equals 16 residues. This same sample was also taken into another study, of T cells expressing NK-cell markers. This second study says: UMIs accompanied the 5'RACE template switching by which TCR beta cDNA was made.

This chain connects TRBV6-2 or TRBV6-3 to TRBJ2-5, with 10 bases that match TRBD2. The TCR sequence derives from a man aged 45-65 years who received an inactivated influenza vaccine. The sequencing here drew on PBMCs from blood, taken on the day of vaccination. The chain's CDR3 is CASSLAGVRGQETQYF. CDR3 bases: TGTGCCAGCAGCCTAGCGGGGGTGAGAGGGCAAGAGACCCAGTACTTC.